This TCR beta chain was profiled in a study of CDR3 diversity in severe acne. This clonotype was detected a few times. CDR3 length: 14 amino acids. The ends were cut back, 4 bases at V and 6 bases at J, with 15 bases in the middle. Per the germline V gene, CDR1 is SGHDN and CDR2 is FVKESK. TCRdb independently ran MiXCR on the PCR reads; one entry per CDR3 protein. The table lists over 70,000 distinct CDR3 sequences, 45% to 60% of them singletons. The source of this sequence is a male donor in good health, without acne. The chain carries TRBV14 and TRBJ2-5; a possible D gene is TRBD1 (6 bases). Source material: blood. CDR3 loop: CASSPWQGRKTQYF. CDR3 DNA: TGTGCCAGCAGCCCGTGGCAGGGGCGGAAGACCCAGTACTTC. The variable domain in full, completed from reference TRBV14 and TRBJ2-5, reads EAGVTQFPSHSVIEKGQTVTLRCDPISGHDNLYWYRRVMGKEIKFLLHFVKESKQDESGMPNNRFLAERTGGTYSTLKVQPAELEDSGVYFCASSPWQGRKTQYFGPGTRLLVL.